This T cell receptor (beta chain) was sequenced for a study of T cell repertoires in cytomegalovirus infection (dated by TCRdb to between 2018 and 2021). About the study as a whole: Recently identified HLA-C-restricted CMV epitopes, whose presentation resists viral immunomodulation, were targeted by peptide stimulations together with well-studied HLA-B-restricted epitopes. Donor HLA type was relevant to the analysis, because carriage of CMV infection together with the matching HLA type was indicated by public TCR beta signatures.

Overall results and qualifications from the work: Cumulative frequency of public TCR beta family members discriminated carriers of CMV infection plus the relevant HLA type in this cohort and an independent 352-donor cohort. The ex vivo response was dominated by HLA-C-restricted CMV-specific TCR beta clonotypes, which also provided the single most frequent clonotype in two of eight donors.

The listed sequencing device is Illumina HiSeq 1500. Using fastp trimming at Q25 and MiXCR clonotype assembly, TCRdb reanalyzed the public sequencing data and kept in-frame beta chains. Merged by CDR3 protein, the rows form single entries marked with the most common genes and DNA. Across this sample there are roughly 340,000 distinct CDR3 sequences, with roughly 28% seen only once. The ten largest clones take up about 19% of the sample. Notes on this clonotype: Its antigen is currently not known. Base qualities are not at hand, and no much larger clone is one base apart.

Interpreted using the paper, the treatment or condition label stands for: in vitro stimulation with specific CMV peptide epitopes to enrich CMV-specific T cells. The CDR3 numbers 14 residues from cysteine through phenylalanine. Only the CDR3 region is kept as DNA, spanning 42 bases read in frame from base 1. The germline V end is reduced by 8 bases and the J end by 6 bases; junction bases left unmatched: 4. The sequence derives from a human donor in good health (CMV status not recorded). Some clones in this sample may be carry-over from other donors' samples. Specimen: cultured PBMCs, collected from culture after CMV antigen stimulation. The sequence links TRBV12-3 or TRBV12-4 to TRBJ2-1; 13 middle bases align to TRBD2. For the CDR3, the sequence is CASRGTSGINEQFF. The base sequence is TGTGCCAGCCGAGGGACTAGCGGGATCAATGAGCAGTTCTTC.